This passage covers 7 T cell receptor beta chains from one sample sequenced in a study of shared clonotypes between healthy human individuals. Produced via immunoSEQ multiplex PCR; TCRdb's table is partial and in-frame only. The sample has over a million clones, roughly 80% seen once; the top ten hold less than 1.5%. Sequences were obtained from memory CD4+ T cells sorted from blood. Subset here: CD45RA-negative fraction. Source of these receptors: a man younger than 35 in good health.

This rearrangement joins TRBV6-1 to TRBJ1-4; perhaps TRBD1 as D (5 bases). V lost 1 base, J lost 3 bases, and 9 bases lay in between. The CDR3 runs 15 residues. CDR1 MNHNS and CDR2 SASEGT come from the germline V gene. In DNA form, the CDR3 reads TGTGCCAGCAGTGAAGGGGGGGGTCCTAATGAAAAACTGTTTTTT. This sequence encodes CASSEGGGPNEKLFF.

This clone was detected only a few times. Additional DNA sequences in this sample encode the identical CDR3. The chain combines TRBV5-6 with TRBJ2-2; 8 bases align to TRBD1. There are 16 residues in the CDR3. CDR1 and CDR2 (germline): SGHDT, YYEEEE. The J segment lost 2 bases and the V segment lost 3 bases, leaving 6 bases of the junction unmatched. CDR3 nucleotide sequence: TGTGCCAGCAGCTCAGGGACAGGTGTTAACACCGGGGAGCTGTTTTTT. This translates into CASSSGTGVNTGELFF.

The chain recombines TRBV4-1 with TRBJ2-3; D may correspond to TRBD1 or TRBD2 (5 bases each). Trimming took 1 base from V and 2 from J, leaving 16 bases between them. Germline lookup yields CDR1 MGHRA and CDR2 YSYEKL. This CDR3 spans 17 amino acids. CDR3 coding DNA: TGCGCCAGCAGCCAAGGCCAGGGACCCACTCCCACAGATACGCAGTATTTT. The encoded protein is CASSQGQGPTPTDTQYF.

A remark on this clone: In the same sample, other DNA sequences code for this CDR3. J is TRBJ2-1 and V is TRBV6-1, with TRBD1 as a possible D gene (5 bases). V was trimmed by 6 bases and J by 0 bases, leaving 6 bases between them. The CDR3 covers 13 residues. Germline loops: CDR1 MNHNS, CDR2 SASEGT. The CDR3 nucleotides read TGTGCCAGCAGAGGGGTCTCCTACAATGAGCAGTTCTTC. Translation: CASRGVSYNEQFF.

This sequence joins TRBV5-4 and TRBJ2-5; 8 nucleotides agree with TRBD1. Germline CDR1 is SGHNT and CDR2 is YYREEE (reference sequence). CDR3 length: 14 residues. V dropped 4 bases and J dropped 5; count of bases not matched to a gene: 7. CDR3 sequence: CASSTPTGVETQYF. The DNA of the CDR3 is TGTGCCAGCAGCACTCCGACAGGGGTCGAGACCCAGTACTTC.

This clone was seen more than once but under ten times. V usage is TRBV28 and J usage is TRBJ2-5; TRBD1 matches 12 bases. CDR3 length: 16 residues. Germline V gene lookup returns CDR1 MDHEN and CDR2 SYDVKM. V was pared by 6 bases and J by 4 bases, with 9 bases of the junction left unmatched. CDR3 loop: CASRFQGDRGRETQYF. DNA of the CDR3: TGTGCCAGCAGGTTCCAGGGGGACAGGGGGCGAGAGACCCAGTACTTC. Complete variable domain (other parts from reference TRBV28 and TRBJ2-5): DVKVTQSSRYLVKRTGEKVFLECVQDMDHENMFWYRQDPGLGLRLIYFSYDVKMKEKGDIPEGYSVSREKKERFSLILESASTNQTSMYLCASRFQGDRGRETQYFGPGTRLLVL.

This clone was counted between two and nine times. CDR3 sequence reads: CASSHGQGATMNTEAFF. The CDR3 DNA sequence: TGCGCCAGCAGCCATGGACAGGGGGCCACCATGAACACTGAAGCTTTCTTT. This sequence joins TRBV4-1 and TRBJ1-1, with 11 bases lining up with TRBD1. Germline CDR1 MGHRA, CDR2 YSYEKL. The CDR3 sequence is 17 residues long. V dropped 3 bases and J dropped 0; count of bases not matched to a gene: 6.